This TCR beta chain appears in the sequencing data of a study of OX40 agonist ivuxolimab in advanced cancers. Points from the study as a whole: Dose levels from 0.1 to 3.0 mg/kg saw CD4+ and CD8+ blood T cells expand clonally by week 6.

This CDR3 is 14 amino acids long. The V end lost 5 bases, the J end lost 8 bases, and 18 bases lay between the germline ends. From germline, CDR1 is MNHEY and CDR2 SVGAGI. Autoimmune disease history or systemic immunosuppression meant exclusion. Baseline, cycle 4 day 1, and cycle 7 day 1 were the blood sampling points. Repertoires were generated with immunoSEQ multiplex PCR, while TCRdb's copy carries only in-frame clones and drops some. Among more than 45,000 clones listed, approximately 81% were seen once. About this clone: Its antigen is undetermined.

V and J are TRBV6-5 and TRBJ1-2; tentative D call: TRBD1 (6 bases). Sequencing used CD4+ or CD8+ T cells sorted from blood, obtained in a trial of the OX40 agonist ivuxolimab. This clonotype originated in an adult with an advanced solid tumor such as melanoma, head and neck, liver or kidney cancer. The CDR3 region is CASSTMGGGTGYTF. The CDR3 nucleotides are TGTGCCAGCAGTACAATGGGAGGGGGTACGGGCTACACCTTC.